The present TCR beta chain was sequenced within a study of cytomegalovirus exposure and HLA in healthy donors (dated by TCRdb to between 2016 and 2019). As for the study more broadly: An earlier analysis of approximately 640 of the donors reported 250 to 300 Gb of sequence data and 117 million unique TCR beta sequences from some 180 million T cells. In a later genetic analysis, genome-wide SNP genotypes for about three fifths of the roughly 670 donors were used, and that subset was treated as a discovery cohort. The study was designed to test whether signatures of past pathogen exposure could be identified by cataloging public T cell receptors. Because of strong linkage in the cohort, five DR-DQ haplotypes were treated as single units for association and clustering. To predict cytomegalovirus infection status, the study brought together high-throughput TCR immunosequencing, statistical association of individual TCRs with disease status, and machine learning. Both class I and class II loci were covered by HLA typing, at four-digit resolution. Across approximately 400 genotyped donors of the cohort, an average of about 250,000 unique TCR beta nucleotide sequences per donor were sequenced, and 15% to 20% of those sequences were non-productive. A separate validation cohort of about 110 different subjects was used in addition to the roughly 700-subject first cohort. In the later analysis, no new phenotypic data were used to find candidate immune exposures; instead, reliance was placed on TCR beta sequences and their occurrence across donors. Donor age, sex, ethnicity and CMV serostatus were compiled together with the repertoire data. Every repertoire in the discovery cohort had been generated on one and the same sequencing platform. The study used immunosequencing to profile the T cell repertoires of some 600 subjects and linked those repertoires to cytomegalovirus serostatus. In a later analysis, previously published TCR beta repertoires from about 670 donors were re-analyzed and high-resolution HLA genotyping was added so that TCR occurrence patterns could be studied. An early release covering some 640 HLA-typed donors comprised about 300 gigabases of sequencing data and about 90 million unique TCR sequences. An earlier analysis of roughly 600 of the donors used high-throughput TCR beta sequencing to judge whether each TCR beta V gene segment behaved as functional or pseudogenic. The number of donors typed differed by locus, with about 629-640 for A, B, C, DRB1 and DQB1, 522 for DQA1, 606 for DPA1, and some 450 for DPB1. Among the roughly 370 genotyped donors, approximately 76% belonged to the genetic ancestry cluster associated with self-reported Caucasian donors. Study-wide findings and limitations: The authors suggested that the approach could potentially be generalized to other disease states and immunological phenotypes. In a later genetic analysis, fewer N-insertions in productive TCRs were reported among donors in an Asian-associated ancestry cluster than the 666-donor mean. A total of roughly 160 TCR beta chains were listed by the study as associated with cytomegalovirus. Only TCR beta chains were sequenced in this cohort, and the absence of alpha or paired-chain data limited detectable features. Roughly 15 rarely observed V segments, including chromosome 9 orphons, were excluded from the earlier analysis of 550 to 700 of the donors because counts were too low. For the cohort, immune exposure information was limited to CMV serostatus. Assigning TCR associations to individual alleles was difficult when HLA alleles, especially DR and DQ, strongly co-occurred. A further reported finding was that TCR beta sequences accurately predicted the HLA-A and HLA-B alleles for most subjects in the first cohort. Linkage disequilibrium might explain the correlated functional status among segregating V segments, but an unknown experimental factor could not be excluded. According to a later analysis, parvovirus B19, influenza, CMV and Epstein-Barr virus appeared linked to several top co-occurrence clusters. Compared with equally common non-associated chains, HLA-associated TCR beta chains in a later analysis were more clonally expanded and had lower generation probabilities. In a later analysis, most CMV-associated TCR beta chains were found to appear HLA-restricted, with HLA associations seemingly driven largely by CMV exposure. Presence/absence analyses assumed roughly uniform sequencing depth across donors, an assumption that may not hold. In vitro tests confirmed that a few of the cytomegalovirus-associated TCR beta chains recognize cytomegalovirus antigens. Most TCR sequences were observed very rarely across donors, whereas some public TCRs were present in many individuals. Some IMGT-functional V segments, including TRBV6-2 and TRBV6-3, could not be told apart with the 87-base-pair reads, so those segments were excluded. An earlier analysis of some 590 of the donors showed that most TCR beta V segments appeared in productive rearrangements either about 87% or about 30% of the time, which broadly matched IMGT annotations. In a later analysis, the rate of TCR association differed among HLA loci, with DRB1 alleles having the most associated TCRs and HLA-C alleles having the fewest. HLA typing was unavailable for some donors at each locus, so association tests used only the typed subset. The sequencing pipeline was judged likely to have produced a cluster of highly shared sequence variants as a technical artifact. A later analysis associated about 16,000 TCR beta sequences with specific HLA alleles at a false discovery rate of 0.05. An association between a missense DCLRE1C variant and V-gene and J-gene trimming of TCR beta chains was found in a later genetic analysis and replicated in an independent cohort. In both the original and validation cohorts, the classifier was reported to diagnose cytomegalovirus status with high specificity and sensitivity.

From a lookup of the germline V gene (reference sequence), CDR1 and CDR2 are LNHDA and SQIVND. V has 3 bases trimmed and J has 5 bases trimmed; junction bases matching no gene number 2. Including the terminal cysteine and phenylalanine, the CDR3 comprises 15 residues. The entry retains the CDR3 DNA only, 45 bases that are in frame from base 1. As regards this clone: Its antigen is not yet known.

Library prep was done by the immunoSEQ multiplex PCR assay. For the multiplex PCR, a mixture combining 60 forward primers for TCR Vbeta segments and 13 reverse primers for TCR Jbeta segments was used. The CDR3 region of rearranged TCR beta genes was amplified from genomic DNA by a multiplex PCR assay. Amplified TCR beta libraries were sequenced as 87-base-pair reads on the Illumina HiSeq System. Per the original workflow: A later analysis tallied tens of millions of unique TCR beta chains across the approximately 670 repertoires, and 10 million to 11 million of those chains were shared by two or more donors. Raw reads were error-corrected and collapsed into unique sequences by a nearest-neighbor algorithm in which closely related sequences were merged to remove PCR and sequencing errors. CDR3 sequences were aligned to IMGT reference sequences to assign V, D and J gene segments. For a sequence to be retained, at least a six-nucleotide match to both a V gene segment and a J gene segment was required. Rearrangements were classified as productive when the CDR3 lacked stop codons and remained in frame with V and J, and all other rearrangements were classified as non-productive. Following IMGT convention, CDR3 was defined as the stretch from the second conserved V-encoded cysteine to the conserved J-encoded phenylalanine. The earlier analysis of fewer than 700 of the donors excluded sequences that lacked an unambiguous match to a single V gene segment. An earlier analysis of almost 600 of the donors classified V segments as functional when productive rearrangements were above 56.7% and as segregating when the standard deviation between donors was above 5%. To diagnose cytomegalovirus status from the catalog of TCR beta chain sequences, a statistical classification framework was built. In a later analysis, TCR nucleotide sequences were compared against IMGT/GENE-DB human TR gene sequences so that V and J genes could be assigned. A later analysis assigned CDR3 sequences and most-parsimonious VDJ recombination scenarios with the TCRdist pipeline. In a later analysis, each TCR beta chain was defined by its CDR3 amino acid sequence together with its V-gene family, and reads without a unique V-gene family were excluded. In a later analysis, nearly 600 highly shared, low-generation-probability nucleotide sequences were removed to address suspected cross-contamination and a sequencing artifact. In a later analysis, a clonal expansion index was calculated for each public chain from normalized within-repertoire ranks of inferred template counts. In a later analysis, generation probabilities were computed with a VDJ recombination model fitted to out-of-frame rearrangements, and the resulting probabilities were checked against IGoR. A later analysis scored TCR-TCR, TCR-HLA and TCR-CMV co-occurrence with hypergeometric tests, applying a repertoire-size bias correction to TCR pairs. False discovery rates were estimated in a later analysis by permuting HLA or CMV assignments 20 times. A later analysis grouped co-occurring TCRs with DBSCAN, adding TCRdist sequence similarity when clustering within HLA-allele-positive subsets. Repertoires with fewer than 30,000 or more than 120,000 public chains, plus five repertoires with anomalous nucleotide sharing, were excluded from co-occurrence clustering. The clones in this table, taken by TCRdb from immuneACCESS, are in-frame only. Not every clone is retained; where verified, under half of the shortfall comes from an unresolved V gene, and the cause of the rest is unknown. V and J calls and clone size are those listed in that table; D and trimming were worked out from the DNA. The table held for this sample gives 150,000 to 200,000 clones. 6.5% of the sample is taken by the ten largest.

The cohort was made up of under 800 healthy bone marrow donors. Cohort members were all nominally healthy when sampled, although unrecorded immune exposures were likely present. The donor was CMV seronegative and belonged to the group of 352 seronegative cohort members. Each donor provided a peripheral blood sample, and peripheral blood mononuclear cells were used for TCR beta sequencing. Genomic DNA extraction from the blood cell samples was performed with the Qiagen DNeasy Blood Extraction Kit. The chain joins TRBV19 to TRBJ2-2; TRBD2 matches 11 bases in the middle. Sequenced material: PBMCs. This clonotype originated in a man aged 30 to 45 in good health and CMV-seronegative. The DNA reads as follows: TGTGCCAGTAGTATTCCTAGCGGGGGGACCGGGGAGCTGTTTTTT. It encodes CASSIPSGGTGELFF.